The 25 T cell receptor beta chains reported below all come from one sample, sequenced in a study of CD8 T cells in Susac syndrome. RNA was extracted with the RNeasy kit, and a quantity of roughly 0.45 to 1 ug was reverse transcribed using random hexamers. TCRdb ran MiXCR on the immunoSEQ multiplex PCR reads and lists one entry per CDR3 protein. Among about 200,000 distinct CDR3 sequences, over 85% were seen once, and the ten largest hold around 0.1%. The sequenced sample was CD4+ T cells from PBMCs. The origin of the receptors is a human donor in good health.

The genes are TRBV29-1 and TRBJ1-1; 10 bases map to TRBD1. Per germline, CDR1 SQVTM and CDR2 ANQGSEA. The J segment lost 11 bases and the V segment lost 2 bases, leaving 5 bases of the junction unmatched. There are 12 residues in the CDR3. CDR3 nucleotides: TGCAGCGTTGAAAGACAGGGGGCCGGGGCTTTCTTT. The encoded protein is CSVERQGAGAFF. Supplemented by reference TRBV29-1 and TRBJ1-1, the full variable domain reads SAVISQKPSRDICQRGTSLTIQCQVDSQVTMMFWYRQQPGQSLTLIATANQGSEATYESGFVIDKFPISRPNLTFSTLTVSNMSPEDSSIYLCSVERQGAGAFFGQGTRLTVV.

The chain employs TRBV3-1 and TRBJ2-1; 9 nucleotides align to TRBD2. Germline loops: CDR1 LGHDT, CDR2 YNNKEL (reference sequence). The CDR3 runs 14 residues. Unmatched junction bases numbered 4, after V lost 2 bases and J lost 8 bases. CDR3 amino acids: CASSQLAGVDEQFF. CDR3 DNA sequence: TGTGCCAGCAGCCAATTAGCGGGAGTCGATGAGCAGTTCTTC.

Here the CDR3 DNA reads TGCAGTGCGCCAGGGGCAGACCGGGATGGCTACACCTTC. Protein product: CSAPGADRDGYTF. The chain is built from TRBV20-1 and TRBJ1-2, with a possible D match to TRBD1 (6 bases). V was clipped by 6 bases and J by 6 bases, with 17 bases between them. CDR3 length: 13 amino acids. Germline values: CDR1 DFQATT, CDR2 SNEGSKA (reference sequence).

This clonotype was seen only once. This chain connects TRBV3-1 to TRBJ2-7; a possible D gene is TRBD1 (5 bases). The germline gives CDR1 LGHDT, CDR2 YNNKEL (reference sequence). This CDR3 spans 13 amino acids. The ends were cut back, 4 bases at V and 5 bases at J, with 12 bases in the middle. The CDR3: CASSLPGLHEQYF. The CDR3 DNA sequence: TGTGCCAGCAGCCTACCAGGGTTACACGAGCAGTACTTC.

CDR3 DNA: TGCGCCAGCAGCTTGGGGACAGGGGGCGCCACAGATACGCAGTATTTT. It encodes CASSLGTGGATDTQYF. The chain uses TRBV5-1 and TRBJ2-3; 11 bases are shared with TRBD1. Per the germline V gene, CDR1 is SGHRS and CDR2 is YFSETQ. Trimming cost V 0 bases and J 2 bases; bases outside gene matches: 2. The CDR3 contains 16 residues.

The chain recombines TRBV12-3 or TRBV12-4 with TRBJ1-2; tentative D call: TRBD1 (5 bases). The CDR3 totals 12 residues. V was shortened by 6 bases and J by 5 bases, with 10 bases between the two germline ends. The CDR3 coding sequence is TGTGCCAGCAGGTCGACAGCGTATGGCTACACCTTC. This sequence encodes CASRSTAYGYTF.

This clonotype was seen just once. The rearrangement links TRBV7-9 to TRBJ2-2, with D unclear. Germline CDR1 reads SEHNR; CDR2 reads FQNEAQ (reference sequence). V was pared by 3 bases and J by 6 bases, with 8 bases between. CDR3 length equals 13 residues. CDR3 coding DNA: TGTGCCAGCAGCTTTGGCGGAGCCGGGGAGCTGTTTTTT. It translates to CASSFGGAGELFF. Using reference TRBV7-9 and TRBJ2-2 for the parts outside the CDR3, the full variable domain is DTGVSQNPRHKITKRGQNVTFRCDPISEHNRLYWYRQTLGQGPEFLTYFQNEAQLEKSRLLSDRFSAERPKGSFSTLEIQRTEQGDSAMYLCASSFGGAGELFFGEGSRLTVL.

This rearrangement joins TRBV7-9 to TRBJ1-1; unclear D gene. V gave up 9 bases and J gave up 3 bases, with 5 bases separating them. Germline lookup yields CDR1 SEHNR and CDR2 FQNEAQ (reference sequence). The CDR3 is 10 amino acids. CDR3 coding DNA: TGTGCCAGTGACGACACTGAAGCTTTCTTT. Translating it yields CASDDTEAFF.

The J gene is TRBJ1-3, the V gene TRBV29-1, with unresolved D. The germline gives CDR1 SQVTM, CDR2 ANQGSEA. This CDR3 spans 14 amino acids. Trimming shortened V by 7 bases and J by 0 bases, and 13 bases separated the two germline ends. Here the CDR3 DNA reads TGCAGCGCCGAGGACGGAGCCTCTGGAAACACCATATATTTT. Its protein product is CSAEDGASGNTIYF.

The chain recombines TRBV20-1 with TRBJ2-7, with D possibly matching TRBD1 (5 bases). CDR1 and CDR2 from the germline V gene are DFQATT and SNEGSKA (reference sequence). The V end was cut by 5 bases, the J end by 6 bases, with 23 bases between. The CDR3 covers 15 residues. DNA for the CDR3: TGCAGTGCTCTCAAGGGGTGGGAAGAGCATCTCGAGCAGTACTTC. Residues: CSALKGWEEHLEQYF.

This chain joins TRBV5-4 and TRBJ2-3; no clear D. Germline CDR1 SGHNT, CDR2 YYREEE (reference sequence). V gave up 2 bases and J gave up 3 bases, with 7 bases separating them. The CDR3 contains 13 residues. The CDR3 nucleotides read TGTGCCAGCAGCTTCGCGGAGACAGATACGCAGTATTTT. Amino acids: CASSFAETDTQYF.

The CDR3 nucleotides are TGTGCCACCAGTGAGCCCGGGAGCGCAGATACGCAGTATTTT. Translating it yields CATSEPGSADTQYF. The rearrangement uses TRBV24-1 and TRBJ2-3; D may be TRBD2 (6 bases). This CDR3 spans 14 amino acids. From germline, CDR1 is KGHDR and CDR2 SFDVKD. Between the trimmed V and J ends, which lost 4 bases and 4 bases, there was a span of 11 bases.

This chain links TRBV12-3 or TRBV12-4 with TRBJ1-1; D call uncertain. This CDR3 is 14 amino acids long. Trimming took 4 bases from V and 0 from J, leaving 9 bases between them. The CDR3 protein is CASSWLRVNTEAFF. CDR3 bases: TGTGCCAGCAGTTGGTTAAGGGTGAACACTGAAGCTTTCTTT.

This chain connects TRBV18 to TRBJ1-2; 11 bases match TRBD1. V trimming: 2 bases; J trimming: 2 bases; junction bases outside the gene matches: 7. The CDR3 is made up of 17 amino acids. From germline, CDR1 is KGHSH and CDR2 LQKENI. The CDR3: CASSPADRGQLNYGYTF. The CDR3 DNA follows: TGTGCCAGCTCACCAGCGGACAGGGGGCAATTAAACTATGGCTACACCTTC.

The chain has TRBV5-1 and TRBJ1-1, with 9 nucleotides matching TRBD1. The germline V gene encodes CDR1 SGHRS and CDR2 YFSETQ. The trim removed 4 bases at V and 5 bases at J, leaving 9 bases unmatched. This CDR3 is 15 amino acids long. The chain's CDR3 is CASSPSTGGITEAFF. The CDR3 nucleotides read TGCGCCAGCAGCCCTTCGACAGGGGGGATAACTGAAGCTTTCTTT.

V usage is TRBV9 and J usage is TRBJ2-5, with 8 bases fitting TRBD2. The CDR3 runs 15 residues. With V trimmed by 0 bases and J by 0 bases, 1 base remained unmatched. CDR1 is SGDLS, CDR2 YYNGEE, per germline. The CDR3 loop reads CASSVGGGHQETQYF. The CDR3 DNA reads TGTGCCAGCAGCGTAGGCGGGGGGCACCAAGAGACCCAGTACTTC.

The rearrangement joins TRBV20-1 to TRBJ2-3; 7 bases map to TRBD2. Germline V gives CDR1 DFQATT, CDR2 SNEGSKA (reference sequence). The CDR3 extends over 14 amino acids. J lost 6 bases, V lost 4 bases, and 10 bases had no gene match. The CDR3 region has the DNA TGCAGTGCTACTAGCGGAAGTTTCGGTGATACGCAGTATTTT. It yields the protein CSATSGSFGDTQYF.

The rearrangement links TRBV5-1 to TRBJ2-2; TRBD1 agrees at 8 bases. This CDR3 is built from 16 residues. V was pared by 4 bases and J by 4 bases, with 9 bases of the junction left unmatched. Germline CDR1 reads SGHRS; CDR2 reads YFSETQ. Here the CDR3 DNA reads TGCGCCAGCAGCAAGACAGGGGCGAGTAGCACCGGGGAGCTGTTTTTT. This translates into CASSKTGASSTGELFF.

This chain connects TRBV6-5 to TRBJ1-2; D gene uncertain. The CDR3 length is 15 residues. Trimming left V 5 bases short and J 0 bases short, with 13 bases between. CDR1 is MNHEY, CDR2 SVGAGI, per germline. CDR3 loop: CASSAPARANYGYTF. The CDR3 region has the DNA TGTGCCAGCAGTGCACCGGCGCGAGCTAACTATGGCTACACCTTC.

This chain links TRBV7-2 with TRBJ2-7; 12 bases match TRBD2. Per the germline V gene, CDR1 is SGHTA and CDR2 is FQGNSA. Unmatched junction bases numbered 6, after V lost 5 bases and J lost 4 bases. There are 15 residues in the CDR3. Here the CDR3 DNA reads TGTGCCAGCAGCCCAGGACTAGCGGGGACGTACGAGCAGTACTTC. Protein sequence: CASSPGLAGTYEQYF.

CDR3 in amino acids: CSVWWVGGKTQYF. CDR3 nucleotide sequence: TGCAGTGTATGGTGGGTGGGAGGGAAGACCCAGTACTTC. The rearrangement uses TRBV20-1 and TRBJ2-5; TRBD2 agrees at 7 bases. Germline V gene data show CDR1 as DFQATT and CDR2 as SNEGSKA (reference sequence). Unmatched junction bases numbered 11, after V lost 7 bases and J lost 6 bases. The CDR3 sequence is 13 residues long.

This clonotype was observed a handful of times. This chain joins TRBV29-1 and TRBJ2-6; D is ambiguous. The CDR3 is 12 amino acids. V lost 4 bases, J lost 4 bases, and 5 bases lay in between. The germline V gene encodes CDR1 SQVTM and CDR2 ANQGSEA. DNA of the CDR3: TGCAGCGTTGCCCTGGGGGCCAACGTCCTGACTTTC. Protein: CSVALGANVLTF.

Comments on this clonotype: The junction departs from germline at one end; a sequencing error may be responsible. The V call is TRBV12-3 or TRBV12-4, the J call TRBJ1-2; D is undetermined. The length of the CDR3 is 8 residues. The CDR3 is CASTTDDF. CDR3 bases: TGTGCCAGCACTACCGACGACTTC.

The rearrangement links TRBV6-1 to TRBJ2-3, with 14 bases identical to TRBD2. The CDR3 loop spans 17 amino acids. Germline loops: CDR1 MNHNS, CDR2 SASEGT. Germline trimming cut 6 bases from V and 3 bases from J; bases unmatched to any gene: 8. The CDR3: CASSGLAGGSLTDTQYF. The CDR3 nucleotides read TGTGCCAGCAGCGGACTAGCGGGGGGAAGTCTTACAGATACGCAGTATTTT.

This clonotype was recorded only once. The rearrangement joins TRBV11-3 to TRBJ2-1; D is ambiguous. The germline CDR1 and CDR2 sequences are SGHNT and YENEEA. The V and J ends lost 2 bases and 5 bases respectively, with 10 bases between them. The CDR3 consists of 14 residues. Here the CDR3 reads CASSLSSPHNEQFF. The CDR3 DNA sequence: TGTGCCAGCAGCTTAAGCAGCCCGCACAATGAGCAGTTCTTC.